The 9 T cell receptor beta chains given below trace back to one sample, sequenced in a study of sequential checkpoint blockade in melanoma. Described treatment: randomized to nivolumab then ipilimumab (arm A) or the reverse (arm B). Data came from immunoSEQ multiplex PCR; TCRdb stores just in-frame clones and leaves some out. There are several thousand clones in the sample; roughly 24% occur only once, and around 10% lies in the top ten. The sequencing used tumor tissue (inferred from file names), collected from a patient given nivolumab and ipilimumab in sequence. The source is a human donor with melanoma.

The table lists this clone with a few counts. The CDR3 DNA follows: TGTGCCAGCAGCTTAATGACTAGCGGGGGTTTTAATGAGCAGTTCTTC. Its protein product is CASSLMTSGGFNEQFF. V usage is TRBV11-3 and J usage is TRBJ2-1; TRBD2 aligns across 12 bases. The CDR3 runs 16 residues. CDR1 SGHNT and CDR2 YENEEA come from the germline V gene. The J segment lost 7 bases and the V segment lost 2 bases, leaving 6 bases of the junction unmatched.

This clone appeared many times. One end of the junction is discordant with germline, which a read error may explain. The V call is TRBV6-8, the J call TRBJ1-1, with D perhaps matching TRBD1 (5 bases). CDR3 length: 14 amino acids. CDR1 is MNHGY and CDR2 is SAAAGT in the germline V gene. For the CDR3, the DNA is TGTGCCATCAGTGCCACGGGGGGATCCACTGAAGCTTTCTTT. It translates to CAISATGGSTEAFF.

CDR3 sequence: CASSQTGRTLYEQYF. CDR3 coding DNA: TGTGCCAGCAGCCAAACAGGCAGAACTCTTTACGAGCAGTACTTC. This sequence joins TRBV14 and TRBJ2-7, with TRBD1 as a possible D gene (5 bases). This CDR3 region has 15 residues. V lost 2 bases to trimming and J lost 4 bases, with 15 bases between them. Germline V CDR1 and CDR2: SGHDN, FVKESK.

CDR3 sequence: CASSMGLGEGGYTF. The CDR3 bases are TGTGCCAGTAGTATGGGGCTAGGGGAAGGAGGCTACACCTTC. J is TRBJ1-2 and V is TRBV19; perhaps TRBD1 as D (5 bases). The CDR3 consists of 14 residues. The V gene's germline CDR1 is LNHDA and CDR2 SQIVND (reference sequence). V was pared by 3 bases and J by 8 bases, with 16 bases between.

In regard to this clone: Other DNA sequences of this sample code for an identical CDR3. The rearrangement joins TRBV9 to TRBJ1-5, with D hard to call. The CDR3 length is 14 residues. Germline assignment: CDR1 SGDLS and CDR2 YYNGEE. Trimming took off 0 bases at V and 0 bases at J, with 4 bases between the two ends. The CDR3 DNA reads TGTGCCAGCAGCGTAGACAGTAGCAATCAGCCCCAGCATTTT. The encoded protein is CASSVDSSNQPQHF.

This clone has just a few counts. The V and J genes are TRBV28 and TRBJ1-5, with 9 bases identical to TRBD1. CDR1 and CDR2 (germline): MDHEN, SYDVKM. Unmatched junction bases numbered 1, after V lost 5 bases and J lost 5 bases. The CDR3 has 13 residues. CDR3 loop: CASSGTGHQPQHF. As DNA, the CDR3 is TGTGCCAGCAGTGGGACAGGGCATCAGCCCCAGCATTTT.

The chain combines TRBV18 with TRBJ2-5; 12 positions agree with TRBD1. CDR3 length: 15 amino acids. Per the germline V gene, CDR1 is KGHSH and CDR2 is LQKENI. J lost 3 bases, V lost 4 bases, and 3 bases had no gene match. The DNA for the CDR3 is TGTGCCAGCTCACTAGGGACAGGGGGCGAAGAGACCCAGTACTTC. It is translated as CASSLGTGGEETQYF.

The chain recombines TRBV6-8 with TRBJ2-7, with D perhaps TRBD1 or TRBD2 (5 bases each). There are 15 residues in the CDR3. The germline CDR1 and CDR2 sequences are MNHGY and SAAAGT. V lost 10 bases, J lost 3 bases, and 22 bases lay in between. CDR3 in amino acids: CAIRDPGGVNYEQYF. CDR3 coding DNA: TGTGCCATCAGGGACCCCGGTGGCGTAAACTACGAGCAGTACTTC.

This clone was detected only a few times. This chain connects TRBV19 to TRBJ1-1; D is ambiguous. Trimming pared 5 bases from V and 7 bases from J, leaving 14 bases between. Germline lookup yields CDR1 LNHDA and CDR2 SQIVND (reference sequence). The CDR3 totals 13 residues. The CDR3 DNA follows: TGTGCCAGTAGTTTAGCAGACGACCTTGAAGCTTTCTTT. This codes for CASSLADDLEAFF.